A single sample is the source of the 22 T cell receptor beta chains below, sequenced in a study of response to subunit inactivated influenza vaccine. TCRdb fed the RT-PCR reads into MiXCR, producing one record per CDR3 protein. The table records about 500,000 distinct CDR3 sequences, around 7.7% of them present only once. The sequenced sample was PBMCs from blood, obtained 23 to 25 months after vaccination. The receptors derive from a man aged 50-75 years who received an inactivated influenza vaccine.

Many counts were recorded for this clonotype. The chain combines TRBV6-5 with TRBJ1-5; TRBD1 is a possible D gene (5 bases). CDR3 length: 17 residues. V was trimmed by 0 bases and J by 0 bases, leaving 12 bases between them. Germline values: CDR1 MNHEY, CDR2 SVGAGI. For the CDR3, the DNA is TGTGCCAGCAGTTACTCGGCAGGACATTATAGCAATCAGCCCCAGCATTTT. This encodes CASSYSAGHYSNQPQHF.

This clonotype has more than one count but fewer than ten. V is TRBV20-1 and J is TRBJ1-1, with 8 bases fitting TRBD1. Trimming removed 5 bases from V and 3 bases from J; junction bases left unmatched: 8. The CDR3 is made up of 14 amino acids. The V gene's germline CDR1 is DFQATT and CDR2 SNEGSKA (reference sequence). The CDR3 bases are TGCAGTGCTGTAAAGACAGGGGTGGACACTGAAGCTTTCTTT. Translated: CSAVKTGVDTEAFF.

At least ten counts were recorded for this clonotype. This chain uses TRBV6-2 or TRBV6-3 with TRBJ2-4, with D maybe TRBD1 (6 bases). The CDR3 runs to 17 residues. Germline V gene sequence: CDR1 MNHEY, CDR2 SVGEGT. Trimming removed 4 bases at V and 3 bases at J, with 19 bases between. CDR3 residues: CASSSRERGLLKNIQYF. CDR3 nucleotides: TGTGCCAGCAGTTCGAGGGAGAGGGGGTTGCTCAAAAACATTCAGTACTTC.

The CDR3 bases are TGTGCCAGCAGTGAATCCCCGGGACAGCCATCTGGAAACACCATATATTTT. Protein: CASSESPGQPSGNTIYF. The rearrangement links TRBV25-1 to TRBJ1-3; 7 bases line up with TRBD1. CDR1 is MGHDK, CDR2 SYGVNS, per germline. CDR3 size: 17 residues. V gave up 1 base and J gave up 1 base; unmatched junction bases: 7.

The chain is built from TRBV28 and TRBJ2-3; D is undetermined. V lost 6 bases and J 0 bases, leaving 16 bases between the germline ends. CDR1 is MDHEN, CDR2 SYDVKM, per germline. The CDR3 sequence is 16 residues long. The CDR3: CASSPYILTSTDTQYF. CDR3 DNA sequence: TGTGCCAGCAGCCCATACATACTCACCAGCACAGATACGCAGTATTTT.

This clonotype was found many times. The V gene is TRBV7-2, the J gene TRBJ1-5; the D is unclear. V was cut by 1 base and J by 7 bases, with 8 bases left in between. Germline V gives CDR1 SGHTA, CDR2 FQGNSA. The CDR3 sequence is 13 residues long. CDR3: CASSLEVAQPQHF. The CDR3 bases are TGTGCCAGCAGCTTAGAGGTGGCCCAGCCCCAGCATTTT. Using reference TRBV7-2 and TRBJ1-5 for the parts outside the CDR3, the full variable domain is GAGVSQSPSNKVTEKGKDVELRCDPISGHTALYWYRQSLGQGLEFLIYFQGNSAPDKSGLPSDRFSAERTGGSVSTLTIQRTQQEDSAVYLCASSLEVAQPQHFGDGTRLSIL.

This clonotype has just a few counts. The rearrangement links TRBV6-5 to TRBJ2-5; D might be TRBD2 (5 bases). The ends were cut back, 4 bases at V and 2 bases at J, with 11 bases in the middle. In germline, CDR1 is MNHEY, CDR2 SVGAGI. The CDR3 runs to 14 residues. CDR3 residues: CASSSSWTQETQYF. CDR3 nucleotides: TGTGCCAGCAGTTCGAGCTGGACTCAAGAGACCCAGTACTTC.

This clonotype came up many times. At one end the junction does not follow the germline gene, possibly because of a read error. The chain is built from TRBV29-1 and TRBJ2-1; unclear D gene. The CDR3 consists of 9 residues. Germline V gene data show CDR1 as SQVTM and CDR2 as ANQGSEA. CDR3 sequence: CSVDNLFSF. In DNA, the CDR3 is TGCAGCGTTGATAACCTTTTCAGCTTC.

This clonotype was detected only a few times. V gene TRBV15 combines with J gene TRBJ2-2, with D possibly matching TRBD2 (5 bases). The CDR3 is 15 amino acids. In germline, CDR1 is LNHNV, CDR2 YYDKDF (reference sequence). V was cut by 0 bases and J by 6 bases, with 11 bases left in between. The CDR3 DNA reads as TGTGCCACCAGCAGAGATCGGGGAATCGCCGGGGAGCTGTTTTTT. Protein: CATSRDRGIAGELFF.

The CDR3, as DNA: TGCAGTACGACGGGACTAGTTTTTCGAATCACAGATACGCAGTATTTT. The encoded protein is CSTTGLVFRITDTQYF. This sequence joins TRBV20-1 and TRBJ2-3; 8 positions agree with TRBD2. The CDR3 runs to 16 residues. With 8 bases clipped from V and 2 bases from J, the junction kept 15 bases outside the gene matches. Germline V gene sequence: CDR1 DFQATT, CDR2 SNEGSKA (reference sequence).

This clonotype has a handful of counts. This chain joins TRBV15 and TRBJ2-1; possible D gene TRBD2, 5 bases. This CDR3 spans 13 amino acids. The V end lost 0 bases, the J end lost 7 bases, and 7 bases lay between the germline ends. From germline, CDR1 is LNHNV and CDR2 YYDKDF (reference sequence). For the CDR3, the DNA is TGTGCCACCAGCAGAGAGCCGGGGAATGAGCAGTTCTTC. Protein: CATSREPGNEQFF.

This clonotype was recorded at least ten times. The chain employs TRBV7-9 and TRBJ1-3; D remains ambiguous. V shed 3 bases and J shed 0 bases, with 6 bases lying between them. Germline loops: CDR1 SEHNR, CDR2 FQNEAQ (reference sequence). The CDR3 is 14 residues long. The chain's CDR3 is CASSFPSSGNTIYF. CDR3 bases: TGTGCCAGCAGCTTCCCGAGCTCTGGAAACACCATATATTTT.

There are many counts of this clonotype. The chain has TRBV18 and TRBJ2-7, with 7 bases fitting TRBD2. The CDR3 consists of 15 residues. J gave up 0 bases and V 6 bases, and 8 bases lay outside the gene matches. Germline CDR1 reads KGHSH; CDR2 reads LQKENI. The CDR3 DNA reads as TGTGCCAGCTCGGGAGGGGAGTTGAGCTCCTACGAGCAGTACTTC. Its translation is CASSGGELSSYEQYF.

This clonotype has a count of ten or more. The chain employs TRBV5-5 and TRBJ2-1, with 14 positions matching TRBD2. V gave up 4 bases and J gave up 5 bases; unmatched junction bases: 2. In germline, CDR1 is SGHKS, CDR2 YYEKEE (reference sequence). The CDR3 contains 15 residues. The CDR3 bases are TGTGCCAGCAGCCGGGGACTAGCGGGAGACAATGAGCAGTTCTTC. The encoded protein is CASSRGLAGDNEQFF.

The chain has TRBV11-2 and TRBJ1-2; D is perhaps TRBD1 (5 bases). The CDR3 extends over 15 amino acids. Germline V gene lookup returns CDR1 SGHAT and CDR2 FQNNGV. Trimming pared 5 bases from V and 2 bases from J, leaving 15 bases between. CDR3 sequence: CASSPLSGRNYGYTF. CDR3 sequence (DNA): TGTGCCAGCAGCCCCCTTTCGGGACGCAACTATGGCTACACCTTC.

Ten or more counts support this clonotype. The chain carries TRBV7-9 and TRBJ2-2; 11 positions agree with TRBD2. V shed 4 bases, J shed 0 bases, and the junction held 4 bases outside the gene matches. The CDR3 spans 17 residues. Germline assignment: CDR1 SEHNR and CDR2 FQNEAQ (reference sequence). The CDR3, as DNA: TGTGCCAGCAGCTCGACTAGCGGGGAAACGAACACCGGGGAGCTGTTTTTT. As protein: CASSSTSGETNTGELFF.

The genes are TRBV18 and TRBJ1-2; no reliable D call. Germline V gene lookup returns CDR1 KGHSH and CDR2 LQKENI. The CDR3 spans 13 residues. Trimming removed 6 bases at V and 4 bases at J, with 12 bases between. DNA for the CDR3: TGTGCCAGCTCCCTGGGCCAACCCTATGGCTACACCTTC. The encoded protein is CASSLGQPYGYTF.

Many counts were recorded for this clonotype. The chain recombines TRBV20-1 with TRBJ1-2; D is uncertain. Germline V gene sequence: CDR1 DFQATT, CDR2 SNEGSKA (reference sequence). The V gene lost 0 bases and the J gene lost 4 bases, with 12 bases spanning the gap. The CDR3 has 14 amino acids. DNA of the CDR3: TGCAGTGCTAGAGATATAAACAGACCCTATGGCTACACCTTC. Encoded protein: CSARDINRPYGYTF.

This clonotype was picked up many times. The CDR3 DNA reads as TGCAGTGCTTCCAGGGTCGGGAGCTATGGCTACACCTTC. Translating it yields CSASRVGSYGYTF. The V call is TRBV20-1, the J call TRBJ1-2; D might be TRBD1 (5 bases). This CDR3 region has 13 residues. Germline V gene lookup returns CDR1 DFQATT and CDR2 SNEGSKA (reference sequence). Trimming took 5 bases from V and 4 from J, leaving 14 bases between them.

This chain connects TRBV7-2 to TRBJ1-4; D uncertain. CDR3 size: 13 residues. With 1 base removed from V and 8 bases from J, the gap between germline ends came to 8 bases. Per the germline V gene, CDR1 is SGHTA and CDR2 is FQGNSA. As DNA, the CDR3 is TGTGCCAGCAGCTTAGGTAGTAAAGAAAAACTGTTTTTT. Encoded protein: CASSLGSKEKLFF.

This clonotype was recorded a few times. The chain links TRBV5-4 to TRBJ2-2, with 9 bases fitting TRBD1. Germline V CDR1 and CDR2: SGHNT, YYREEE (reference sequence). This CDR3 region has 16 residues. With 2 bases clipped from V and 6 bases from J, the junction kept 8 bases outside the gene matches. The CDR3 DNA reads as TGTGCCAGCAGCTTCAAAGAAGGGACAGGGCCCGGGGAGCTGTTTTTT. This codes for CASSFKEGTGPGELFF. The variable domain in full, completed from reference TRBV5-4 and TRBJ2-2, reads ETGVTQSPTHLIKTRGQQVTLRCSSQSGHNTVSWYQQALGQGPQFIFQYYREEENGRGNFPPRFSGLQFPNYSSELNVNALELDDSALYLCASSFKEGTGPGELFFGEGSRLTVL.

About this clonotype: This may be a read error, as it is one base from a much larger clone. The chain joins TRBV12-3 or TRBV12-4 to TRBJ2-3; 10 positions match TRBD2. This CDR3 has 16 amino acids. The CDR3 region has the DNA TGTGCCAGTAGAGATAGCGGGAGGCGGGTCACAAATACGCAGTATTTT. This encodes CASRDSGRRVTNTQYF.